Detailed here is one T cell receptor (beta chain). This record comes from a study of blood T cell repertoires in COVID-19. Study-level information: Samples came from the United States, Italy and Spain, spanning acute and convalescent COVID-19.

In the original workflow: The assay estimated nucleated cells by amplifying reference gene primers. Sequencing was performed with immunoSEQ multiplex PCR; in TCRdb, only in-frame clones are kept and a portion is missing. Clonal size and the V and J genes are those of that table, whereas D and trimming came from the DNA. This table holds about 290,000 clones, just under 85% found once. V lost 1 base and J lost 10, with 8 bases in between. CDR1 is SEHNR and CDR2 is FQNEAQ in the germline V gene (reference sequence). The CDR3 totals 12 residues. The sequence derives from a woman between 45 and 60 years old with active or convalescent COVID-19. The chain links TRBV7-9 to TRBJ2-1, with a possible D match to TRBD2 (5 bases). Sequenced sample: peripheral blood. CDR3 bases: TGTGCCAGCAGCTTAGTCGAGGGCGAGCAGTTCTTC. Protein sequence: CASSLVEGEQFF.